The entry that follows covers one T cell receptor beta chain sequence. This clonotype is large (0.1 to 1%), judged from its frequency; no count is recorded. It lacks a known antigen. This sample was included in a study of GPR56 and killer-like receptors on CD4 memory cells (dated by TCRdb to between 2017 and 2020). Concerning the study at large: The study proposed that the stepwise gain of KLRB1, KLRG1, GPR56 and finally KLRF1 marks human CD4+ memory T-cell differentiation and cytokine production potential. Healthy blood donors in the study were described as age-matched to the liver disease patients, whose median age was 68 years. Findings and caveats that apply to the study as a whole: Rather than covering full repertoires, the diversity and similarity analyses were limited to the 100 most expanded clones in each population. The clones that dominated late populations 4 and 5 were also present in early populations 1 and 2, and the authors interpreted this finding as evidence for linear differentiation. Clonal frequency started low in the marker-negative population and rose progressively along the proposed pathway, while TCRbeta diversity decreased accordingly. Overlap of TCR repertoires was observed especially between the late populations 4 and 5, and partly population 3.

Before TCRbeta sequencing, fluorescence-activated cell sorting was used to enrich five KLR/GPR56-defined CD4+ populations. To test a linear memory differentiation pathway, the researchers sequenced TCRbeta repertoires from five CD4+ T-cell subsets that were defined by expression of KLRB1, KLRG1, GPR56 and KLRF1. TCR-sequenced cells came from peripheral blood of healthy control individuals, reported as five donors in the TCRbeta analysis figure. Heparinized peripheral blood was collected, and every sample was processed within one hour of retrieval. Blood was diluted 1:2 in PBS, and peripheral blood mononuclear cells were then isolated from the diluted blood at room temperature by Biocoll density gradient centrifugation. Before flow sorting, freshly isolated PBMCs underwent magnetic sorting with anti-CD4 MicroBeads to enrich CD4+ T cells. A BD FACSAria II was used to sort CD4+ T cells enriched from PBMCs of healthy donors according to marker expression. Surface staining used anti-KLRB1 clone 191B8, anti-KLRF1 clone 4A4.D10 and anti-KLRG1 clone REA261 antibodies from Miltenyi Biotec.

CDR1 and CDR2 were assigned from the germline V gene (reference sequence) as MNHNY and SVGAGI. From cysteine to phenylalanine, the CDR3 is 15 amino acids long. No DNA sequence was recorded. The sequencer was an Illumina HiSeq 2500. Sequencing libraries were built by amplifying the recombined TCRbeta locus with a previously published PCR protocol. As for the authors' bioinformatics: Reads whose average quality score was below 30 were removed, and the reads that remained were processed with IMSEQ. Vbeta gene, Jbeta gene and CDR3 amino acid sequence were used to define clonotypes. To quantify how much the repertoires of different populations overlapped, the Morisita-Horn index was computed on the top 100 expanded clones. Renyi diversity profiles calculated on the top 100 expanded clones were used to assess clonal diversity. Based on TCRdb reprocessing of the reads, there is one entry per CDR3 protein sequence, and DNA is missing. These V and J calls originate from TCRdb's pipeline instead of the authors' own analysis. The sample's table covers some 1,000 distinct CDR3 sequences. Clones ranked in the top ten supply around 28% of the sample.

The TCR comes from a human donor in good health. Sequencing input: memory CD4+ T cells from blood. The rearranged segments are TRBV6-6 and TRBJ2-2; the TRBD1 assignment by TCRdb is unverifiable without DNA. The CDR3 region has the sequence CASSWGQGGAGELFF.